This TCR beta chain was sequenced during a study of metastatic and nonmetastatic thyroid tumors. As for the study in general: The study looked at repertoires side by side in blood and in tumor or nodule tissue from malignant and benign thyroid patients. Study-level points and caveats: When malignant thyroid tumors were compared with benign nodules, TCR beta diversity was reportedly significantly higher in the malignant tumors. This held in both blood and tumor samples.

As regards this clone: As yet, its antigen is unknown.

Before thyroid surgery, none of the patients had received any treatment. TCRdb used MiXCR to call clones anew from the PCR reads. The repertoire holds roughly 20,000 clones, with 28% as singletons. Looked up from germline, CDR1 is SEHNR and CDR2 is FQNEAQ (reference sequence). This CDR3 contains 15 residues. The germline V and J ends were trimmed by 0 bases and 2 bases, with 10 bases remaining between them. The chain employs TRBV7-9 and TRBJ1-2; D possibly corresponds to TRBD1 (6 bases). This clonotype originated in a male donor with papillary thyroid cancer or a benign thyroid nodule (not recorded which). Some clones in this sample may be carry-over from other donors' samples. Specimen: tumor tissue. As DNA, the CDR3 is TGTGCCAGCAGCTTAGCCCTCAGGGGAAACTATGGCTACACCTTC. This codes for CASSLALRGNYGYTF.